This is a list of T cell receptor beta chains from one sample in a study of cytomegalovirus exposure and HLA in healthy donors. The assay was immunoSEQ multiplex PCR, and TCRdb's table has in-frame clones only and misses some. The profile shows about 250,000 clones, about 90% of them singletons. The sample comprised PBMCs. The source of these receptors is a man aged 18 to 29 in good health and CMV-seropositive. Each CDR3 is given with its conserved first and last residue. D genes are given only for firm matches. Clone size appears in some rows only: once, few, many, or a class for an expanded clone.

v_call,d_call,clone_size,j_call,cdr3_nt,cdr3_aa
TRBV14,.,.,TRBJ1-2,TGTGCCAGCAGCCAAGGGGTCCAGTATGGCTACACCTTC,CASSQGVQYGYTF
TRBV30,TRBD2,.,TRBJ2-1,TGTGCCTGGAGTGTGCTAGCGGGAGACAATGAGCAGTTCTTC,CAWSVLAGDNEQFF
TRBV2,.,.,TRBJ1-4,TGTGCCAGCAGTGAAGTAGGGGGGTATGAAAAACTGTTTTTT,CASSEVGGYEKLFF
TRBV11-2,.,few,TRBJ1-2,TGTGCCAGCAGCGCCATCGGGTCCCATCGGGGTGGCTACACCTTC,CASSAIGSHRGGYTF
TRBV13,.,.,TRBJ1-1,TGTGCCAGCAGTTATGAACGGGGCAGGTTGAACACTGAAGCTTTCTTT,CASSYERGRLNTEAFF
TRBV4-3,TRBD2,once,TRBJ2-2,TGCGCCAGCAGCCCGGGACTAGCGGGTAACACCGGGGAGCTGTTTTTT,CASSPGLAGNTGELFF
TRBV7-9,.,.,TRBJ2-7,TGTGCCAGCAGCCCTCCCCTTGCCAACTACGAGCAGTACTTC,CASSPPLANYEQYF
TRBV28,.,.,TRBJ2-7,TGTGCCAGCATCAGTTCGTTCTCCTACGAGCAGTACTTC,CASISSFSYEQYF
TRBV27,TRBD1,.,TRBJ2-1,TGTGCCAGCAGTAAAACAGGGGGCAATGAGCAGTTCTTC,CASSKTGGNEQFF
TRBV6-6,.,.,TRBJ1-1,TGTGCCAGCACCTCCCGGACAGTTAGTGAAGCTTTCTTT,CASTSRTVSEAFF
TRBV5-6,.,.,TRBJ1-2,TGTGCCAGCAGCTTAGCTCCAGGGTTAGCTAACTATGGCTACACCTTC,CASSLAPGLANYGYTF
TRBV11-2,.,.,TRBJ2-7,TGTGCCAGCAGCTTATCGCGGGTAGGCTACGAGCAGTACTTC,CASSLSRVGYEQYF
TRBV6-5,TRBD1,.,TRBJ1-5,TGTGCCAGCAGTTACGGGACAGGGGGTGATCAGCCCCAGCATTTT,CASSYGTGGDQPQHF
TRBV4-3,.,.,TRBJ2-7,TGCGCCAGCAGCCAAGAGTGGAGGACTACCTACGAGCAGTACTTC,CASSQEWRTTYEQYF
TRBV2,.,.,TRBJ2-7,TGTGCCAGCACTCGCGGACGGTCCTACGAGCAGTACTTC,CASTRGRSYEQYF
TRBV14,TRBD1,few,TRBJ1-1,TGTGCCAGCAGCCTCACAGGGGGGAACACTGAAGCTTTCTTT,CASSLTGGNTEAFF
TRBV11-2,TRBD1,.,TRBJ1-5,TGTGCCAGCAGCGCGACAGGGGGGTATCAGCCCCAGCATTTT,CASSATGGYQPQHF
TRBV18,.,few,TRBJ1-5,TGTGCCAGCTCCCGGGATGATCAGCCCCAGCATTTT,CASSRDDQPQHF
TRBV30,TRBD2,.,TRBJ2-7,TGTGCCTGGAGTGTGGTAGCGGGGTCCCTCGGGCAGTACTTC,CAWSVVAGSLGQYF
TRBV6-4,.,.,TRBJ2-6,TGTGCCAGCAGTGACTCGGGGGGCTCTGGGGCCAACGTCCTGACTTTC,CASSDSGGSGANVLTF
TRBV28,TRBD1,.,TRBJ2-7,TGTGCCAGCACCGGGACAGCCTCCTACGAGCAGTACTTC,CASTGTASYEQYF
TRBV25-1,.,.,TRBJ1-4,TGTGCCAGCAGTGTATCGGAGTCGAATGAAAAACTGTTTTTT,CASSVSESNEKLFF
TRBV9,.,.,TRBJ2-2,TGTGCCAGCGAGGATGTGAACACCGGGGAGCTGTTTTTT,CASEDVNTGELFF
TRBV11-2,TRBD2,.,TRBJ2-1,TGTGCCAGCAGCCACCCTAGCGGCTCCTACAATGAGCAGTTCTTC,CASSHPSGSYNEQFF
TRBV6-5,TRBD1,.,TRBJ1-1,TGTGCCAGCAGTTCCTCAGGGGGCCGCACTGAAGCTTTCTTT,CASSSSGGRTEAFF
TRBV27,.,.,TRBJ2-7,TGTGCCAGCAGTCCCGGCGGGGGCGGGTGGTTCGAGCAGTACTTC,CASSPGGGGWFEQYF
TRBV2,TRBD1,.,TRBJ2-2,TGTGCCAGCACCAAAGGGGGACAGGCTATTTTGAACACCGGGGAGCTGTTTTTT,CASTKGGQAILNTGELFF
TRBV5-4,.,.,TRBJ2-7,TGTGCCAGCAGGGATTCGACCTACGAGCAGTACTTC,CASRDSTYEQYF
TRBV7-3,TRBD1,.,TRBJ2-3,TGTGCCAGCAGCTCCCCTGGGACAGGAGGTACGCAGTATTTT,CASSSPGTGGTQYF
TRBV6-5,TRBD2,.,TRBJ2-3,TGTGCCAGCAGTTCAGCGGGAAGCACAGATACGCAGTATTTT,CASSSAGSTDTQYF
TRBV30,.,.,TRBJ2-3,TGTGCCTGGAATATGGCGGGCTATCTTACAGATACGCAGTATTTT,CAWNMAGYLTDTQYF
TRBV5-6,TRBD1,.,TRBJ1-3,TGTGCCAGCAGCTGGGACAGGGGTCTGGACACCATATATTTT,CASSWDRGLDTIYF
TRBV6-1,TRBD1,.,TRBJ1-2,TGTGCCAGCAGTCGGGACAGGGACTATGGCTACACCTTC,CASSRDRDYGYTF
TRBV7-6,.,.,TRBJ1-5,TGTGCCAGCAGCTTAGATCCGGGGAATCAGCCCCAGCATTTT,CASSLDPGNQPQHF
TRBV30,TRBD1,.,TRBJ1-1,TGTGCCTGGAGGGAGCTACAGGGGTGGGGATTGAACACTGAAGCTTTCTTT,CAWRELQGWGLNTEAFF
TRBV19,TRBD2,.,TRBJ2-7,TGTGCCAGTAGTAACCTAGCGGCAGAGCAGTACTTC,CASSNLAAEQYF
TRBV6-5,.,.,TRBJ2-7,TGTGCCAGCAGGGGGGGCTCCTACGAGCAGTACTTC,CASRGGSYEQYF
TRBV6-5,TRBD1,.,TRBJ2-7,TGTGCCAGCAGTCTCACGGGACAGGGGGCCTACGAGCAGTACTTC,CASSLTGQGAYEQYF
TRBV5-6,.,.,TRBJ2-3,TGTGCCAGCAGCATCCAGGGACTCTACACAGATACGCAGTATTTT,CASSIQGLYTDTQYF
TRBV2,.,.,TRBJ2-1,TGTGCCAGCAGGACTCTCGGAACGGTACATGGGCAGTTCTTC,CASRTLGTVHGQFF
TRBV7-3,.,few,TRBJ1-5,TGTGCCAGCAGCTTGGGGCATAATCAGCCCCAGCATTTT,CASSLGHNQPQHF
TRBV11-2,TRBD2,.,TRBJ2-2,TGTGCCAGCAGACAGACCCGACTAGCCACCGGGGAGCTGTTTTTT,CASRQTRLATGELFF
TRBV4-3,.,many,TRBJ2-7,TGCGCCAGCAGCCAAGATGGGCACGGGACCTCGGCGCTACTTCAAGAGCAGTACTTC,CASSQDGHGTSALLQEQYF
TRBV7-9,TRBD1,.,TRBJ2-6,TGTGCCAGCAGCTTAGTGGGACAGGGTTTTTTTTCTGGGGCCAACGTCCTGACTTTC,CASSLVGQGFFSGANVLTF
TRBV29-1,.,few,TRBJ1-2,TGCAGCGTCGCCGGGGGCGAGGACTATGGCTACACCTTC,CSVAGGEDYGYTF
TRBV6-6,TRBD1,.,TRBJ1-5,TGTGCCAGCAGCGGACAGGGACCTAGCAATCAGCCCCAGCATTTT,CASSGQGPSNQPQHF
TRBV6-4,.,once,TRBJ2-7,TGTGCCAGCAGTGACTGGACGACTAGTATGGCCTACGAGCAGTACTTC,CASSDWTTSMAYEQYF
TRBV5-1,TRBD1,.,TRBJ1-2,TGCGCCAGCACCCCGGGGACAGGGGGAATTAACTATGGCTACACCTTC,CASTPGTGGINYGYTF
TRBV19,.,.,TRBJ2-1,TGTGCCAGTAGTATCCTTGGTGGGAGCTCCTACAATGAGCAGTTCTTC,CASSILGGSSYNEQFF
TRBV5-1,TRBD1,.,TRBJ2-7,TGCGCCAGCAGCTTGGTTTTTTCGGGGACAGGGAGGCACGAGCAGTACTTC,CASSLVFSGTGRHEQYF